The 3 T cell receptor beta chains reported below all come from one sample, sequenced in a study of cytomegalovirus exposure and HLA in healthy donors. In the PCR, 60 Vbeta and 13 Jbeta primers were used. The data were produced by immunoSEQ multiplex PCR, yet TCRdb's version contains in-frame clones alone and is incomplete. The sample consists of about 170,000 clones, around 78% of them appearing once. The specimen was PBMCs. The receptor set was obtained from a woman aged 45-60 years in good health and CMV-seropositive.

This clone was observed a handful of times. V and J are TRBV2 and TRBJ2-3, with TRBD1 as a possible D gene (5 bases). V lost 5 bases to trimming and J lost 6 bases, with 15 bases between them. Germline CDR1 is SNHLY and CDR2 is FYNNEI. This CDR3 region has 14 residues. CDR3 protein: CASSRGSRADTQYF. The CDR3 region has the DNA TGTGCCAGCAGTAGGGGATCCCGGGCGGATACGCAGTATTTT.

A remark on this clone: Other DNA sequences in this sample translate to the same CDR3. The V call is TRBV5-1, the J call TRBJ2-5; possibly TRBD2 for D (6 bases). CDR1 is SGHRS and CDR2 is YFSETQ in the germline V gene. The CDR3 totals 13 residues. Trimming took 0 bases from V and 5 from J, leaving 8 bases between them. CDR3 coding DNA: TGCGCCAGCAGCTTGGCCCGGGGGGAGACCCAGTACTTC. Its translation is CASSLARGETQYF.

The CDR3 sequence: CASSGQGIGYGYTF. The DNA for the CDR3 is TGTGCCAGTAGTGGTCAGGGAATAGGCTATGGCTACACCTTC. The chain links TRBV19 to TRBJ1-2; maybe TRBD1 (5 bases). V gave up 5 bases and J gave up 4 bases, with 14 bases separating them. The V gene's germline CDR1 is LNHDA and CDR2 SQIVND (reference sequence). The CDR3 consists of 14 residues.